The 3 T cell receptor beta chains below come from one sample, sequenced in a study of T cells in localized non-small cell lung cancer. Sequenced by immunoSEQ multiplex PCR; TCRdb stores in-frame clones only, minus some. This table holds 33,000 or so clones, over 70% found once. The input for sequencing was peripheral blood, taken before any cancer treatment. The receptors derive from a male donor aged 60 or over with stage III squamous cell lung carcinoma.

This chain joins TRBV5-6 and TRBJ2-7; TRBD1 agrees at 7 bases. This CDR3 region has 14 residues. The V gene end was trimmed by 4 bases and the J gene end by 4 bases; junction bases not matched to a gene: 8. Germline-derived CDR1 and CDR2 are SGHDT and YYEEEE. CDR3 nucleotide sequence: TGTGCCAGCAGCCTCGGGACAGTCGTTTACGAGCAGTACTTC. As protein: CASSLGTVVYEQYF. The full variable domain, completed using reference TRBV5-6 and TRBJ2-7, is DAGVTQSPTHLIKTRGQQVTLRCSPKSGHDTVSWYQQALGQGPQFIFQYYEEEERQRGNFPDRFSGHQFPNYSSELNVNALLLGDSALYLCASSLGTVVYEQYFGPGTRLTVT.

J is TRBJ2-3 and V is TRBV5-1; 9 bases match TRBD2. CDR3 length: 17 amino acids. V lost 0 bases to trimming and J lost 5 bases; unmatched junction nucleotides: 10. Germline V gene lookup returns CDR1 SGHRS and CDR2 YFSETQ. The CDR3 nucleotides are TGCGCCAGCAGCTTGGTCGGTAGCGGGAGCGGTATAGATACGCAGTATTTT. Residues: CASSLVGSGSGIDTQYF.

J is TRBJ2-1 and V is TRBV7-9; D tentatively fits TRBD1 or TRBD2 (5 bases each). The CDR3 spans 16 residues. The germline V gene has CDR1 SEHNR and CDR2 FQNEAQ (reference sequence). V lost 3 bases to trimming and J lost 5 bases, with 17 bases between them. The CDR3 DNA is TGTGCCAGCAGCTTGTATTTGAGGGGACGGGACAATGAGCAGTTCTTC. It encodes CASSLYLRGRDNEQFF.